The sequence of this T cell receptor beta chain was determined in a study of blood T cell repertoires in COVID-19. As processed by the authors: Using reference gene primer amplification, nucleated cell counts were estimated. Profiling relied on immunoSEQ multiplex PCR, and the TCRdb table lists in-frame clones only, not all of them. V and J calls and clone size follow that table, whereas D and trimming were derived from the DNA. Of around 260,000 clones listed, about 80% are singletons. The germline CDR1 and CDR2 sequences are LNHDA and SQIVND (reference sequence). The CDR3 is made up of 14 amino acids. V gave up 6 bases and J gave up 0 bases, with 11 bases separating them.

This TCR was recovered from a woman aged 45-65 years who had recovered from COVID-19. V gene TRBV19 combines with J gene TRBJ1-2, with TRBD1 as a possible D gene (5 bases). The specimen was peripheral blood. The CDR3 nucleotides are TGTGCCAGTAGGGGGTCGACAGCTAACTATGGCTACACCTTC. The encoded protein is CASRGSTANYGYTF.